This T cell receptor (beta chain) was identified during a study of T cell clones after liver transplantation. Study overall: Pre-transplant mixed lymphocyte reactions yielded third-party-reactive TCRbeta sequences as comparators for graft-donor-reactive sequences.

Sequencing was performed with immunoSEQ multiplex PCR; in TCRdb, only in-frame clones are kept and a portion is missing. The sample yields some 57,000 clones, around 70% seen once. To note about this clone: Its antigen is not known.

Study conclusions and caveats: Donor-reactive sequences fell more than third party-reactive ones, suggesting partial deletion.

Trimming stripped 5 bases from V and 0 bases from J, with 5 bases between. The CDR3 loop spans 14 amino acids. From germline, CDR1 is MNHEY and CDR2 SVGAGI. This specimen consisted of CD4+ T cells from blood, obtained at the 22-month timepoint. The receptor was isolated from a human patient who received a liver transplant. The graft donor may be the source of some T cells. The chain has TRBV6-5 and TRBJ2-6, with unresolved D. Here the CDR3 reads CASSEISGANVLTF. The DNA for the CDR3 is TGTGCCAGCAGTGAAATCTCTGGGGCCAACGTCCTGACTTTC.